This T cell receptor (beta chain) was found in a study of T-cell reconstitution after alpha-beta-depleted transplantation in children. Study results and caveats: Several hundred expanded graft clones reportedly supplied alpha-beta T cells about two months after transplant. One year after transplant, T-cell counts and diversity came mostly from newly produced T cells. Where some patients showed high TCRbeta diversity at day 60, it came from recipient T cells and thymic progenitors that had survived.

This clonotype was found many times. The antigen is not known. As it was prepared, the TCRbeta library received unique molecular identifiers. From the PCR reads, TCRdb called clonotypes with MiXCR, one entry per CDR3 protein. The profile shows some 180,000 distinct CDR3 sequences, 5.5% to 7% of them singletons. CDR1 DFQATT and CDR2 SNEGSKA come from the germline V gene (reference sequence). The V end was cut by 0 bases, the J end by 0 bases, with 3 bases between. This CDR3 region has 12 residues. This receptor was taken from a boy younger than 10 with acute lymphoblastic leukemia, due to receive a stem cell transplant. The V call is TRBV20-1, the J call TRBJ2-7; no definite D call. The sample consisted of PBMCs, taken before TCRalphabeta/CD19-depleted stem cell transplant. The CDR3 loop is CSAREGSYEQYF. For the CDR3, the DNA is TGCAGTGCTAGAGAGGGCTCCTACGAGCAGTACTTC.